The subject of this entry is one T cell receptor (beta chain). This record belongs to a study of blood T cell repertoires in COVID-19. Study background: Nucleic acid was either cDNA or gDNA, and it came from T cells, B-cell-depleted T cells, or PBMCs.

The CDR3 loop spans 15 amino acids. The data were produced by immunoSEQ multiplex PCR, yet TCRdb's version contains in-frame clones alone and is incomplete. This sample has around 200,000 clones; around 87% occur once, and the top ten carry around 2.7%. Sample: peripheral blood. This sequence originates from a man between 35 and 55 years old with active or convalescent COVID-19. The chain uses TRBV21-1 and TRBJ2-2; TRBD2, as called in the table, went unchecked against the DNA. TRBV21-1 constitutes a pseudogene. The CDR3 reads CASSKVPVETGELFF. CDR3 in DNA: TGTGCCAGCAGCAAAGTGCCCGTGGAGACCGGGGAGCTGTTTTTT.